This entry concerns a single TCR beta chain. These data originate in a study of neoadjuvant anti-PD-1 for oral cavity cancer. Time point of the sample: after neoadjuvant nivolumab, at surgical resection. Patients were newly diagnosed with stage II-IVA oral cavity squamous cell carcinoma without prior systemic or radiation treatment. Repertoires were generated with immunoSEQ multiplex PCR, while TCRdb's copy carries only in-frame clones and drops some. The repertoire holds around 21,000 clones, with around 43% as singletons. V shed 1 base and J 7 bases; nucleotides not matched to a gene: 7. The CDR3 is 16 amino acids. CDR1 is SGHVS and CDR2 is FQNEAQ in the germline V gene.

The genes are TRBV7-8 and TRBJ2-1; 10 bases are a match to TRBD1. The receptor comes from a person aged 40 to 85 with oral cavity squamous cell carcinoma. The specimen was tumor tissue, collected after nivolumab (anti-PD-1) treatment. The CDR3 loop is CASSLGRDRGQNEQFF. For the CDR3, the DNA is TGTGCCAGCAGCTTAGGACGGGACAGGGGCCAGAATGAGCAGTTCTTC.